This T cell receptor beta chain was profiled in a study of vaccination effects on CD4 cells after COVID-19. Notes on this clone: As yet, its antigen is unknown.

The repertoire was sequenced with immunoSEQ multiplex PCR; TCRdb's copy has only in-frame clones and lacks some. Found here are about 41,000 clones, 77% of them singletons; the top ten hold around 3%. Antigen-specific CD4+ T cells were first expanded with viral peptide pools by the ViraFEST assay and only then sequenced. Following 10 days of culture, CD4+ T cells were isolated. People in the vaccine group had not been infected with SARS-CoV-2 before, and their nucleocapsid antibodies were negative. Germline trimming cut 9 bases from V and 7 bases from J; bases unmatched to any gene: 12. The CDR3 sequence is 14 residues long. The germline V gene has CDR1 LGHDT and CDR2 YNNKEL (reference sequence).

The genes are TRBV3-1 (or the pseudogene TRBV3-2) and TRBJ1-1; TRBD1 matches 9 bases. The source material was CD4+ T cells from PBMCs cultured with HCoV-NL63 spike peptides, sampled before COVID-19 vaccination. The sequence came from a human donor who received a COVID-19 vaccine. CDR3 sequence reads: CASSIGTGRYEAFF. The CDR3 DNA is TGTGCCAGTAGCATCGGGACAGGGAGATATGAAGCTTTCTTT.